Listed below are T cell receptor beta chains from one sample, sequenced in a study of T cell responses to AZD1222 COVID-19 vaccine. Repertoires were generated with immunoSEQ multiplex PCR, while TCRdb's copy carries only in-frame clones and drops some. Of more than 110,000 clones in the sample, 80% to 90% were seen once. The source material was peripheral blood, sampled on day 0 of AZD1222 vaccination. These receptor sequences come from an adult in good health. The CDR3 runs from the conserved cysteine through the conserved F or W. Fields, in order: D gene, clone size, V gene, J gene, CDR3 protein, CDR3 DNA. A D gene is named only where the DNA matches it firmly. The size entry is marked missing in some rows and otherwise reads once, few, many or a size class.

>TRBD2|NA|TRBV4-1|TRBJ2-7
CASSQPTSGRYEQYF
TGCGCCAGCAGCCAGCCGACTAGCGGGAGGTACGAGCAGTACTTC
>NA|NA|TRBV6-4|TRBJ2-1
CASSDREANEQFF
TGTGCCAGCAGTGACAGGGAGGCCAATGAGCAGTTCTTC
>NA|NA|TRBV29-1|TRBJ2-3
CSVEVSGEPTDTQYF
TGCAGCGTTGAAGTGTCGGGGGAACCCACAGATACGCAGTATTTT
>TRBD2|NA|TRBV7-9|TRBJ2-7
CASSYLTSGTKDEQYF
TGTGCCAGCAGCTACTTGACTAGCGGGACGAAGGACGAGCAGTACTTC
>TRBD1|NA|TRBV6-5|TRBJ2-5
CASSYSRDRALETQYF
TGTGCCAGCAGTTACTCCCGGGACAGGGCGCTTGAGACCCAGTACTTC
>TRBD2|NA|TRBV30|TRBJ2-3
CAWSVGLAGVRTDTQYF
TGTGCCTGGAGTGTGGGACTAGCGGGAGTTCGGACAGATACGCAGTATTTT
>NA|once|TRBV19|TRBJ1-4
CASKFRGLGEKLFF
TGTGCCAGTAAATTTCGGGGGCTTGGGGAAAAACTGTTTTTT
>NA|NA|TRBV7-9|TRBJ2-1
CASSLVQDRSSYNEQFF
TGTGCCAGCAGCTTAGTTCAAGACAGGAGCTCCTACAATGAGCAGTTCTTC
>NA|NA|TRBV4-3|TRBJ2-1
CASSQVTHGNEQFF
TGCGCCAGCAGCCAAGTGACCCACGGCAATGAGCAGTTCTTC
>NA|NA|TRBV30|TRBJ1-5
CAWSADTGKPYQPQHF
TGTGCCTGGAGTGCAGATACAGGGAAGCCCTATCAGCCCCAGCATTTT
>NA|NA|TRBV18|TRBJ2-7
CASSPKPGTYYEQYF
TGTGCCAGCTCACCAAAGCCAGGGACATACTACGAGCAGTACTTC
>NA|NA|TRBV9|TRBJ2-2
CASSVVGVGTGELFF
TGTGCCAGCAGCGTAGTGGGCGTAGGAACCGGGGAGCTGTTTTTT
>TRBD1|once|TRBV6-5|TRBJ1-1
CASSRRRQGGTEAFF
TGTGCCAGCAGCCGTCGGAGACAGGGAGGTACTGAAGCTTTCTTT
>NA|NA|TRBV20-1|TRBJ2-1
CSAIRGEQFF
TGCAGTGCTATAAGGGGTGAGCAGTTCTTC
>TRBD1|NA|TRBV10-3|TRBJ2-1
CAIRTGGLGNEQFF
TGTGCCATCAGGACAGGGGGGCTTGGCAATGAGCAGTTCTTC
>NA|NA|TRBV7-6|TRBJ2-1
CASSLVPTYNEQFF
TGTGCCAGCAGCTTGGTCCCCACCTACAATGAGCAGTTCTTC
>TRBD1|NA|TRBV29-1|TRBJ2-2
CSAETGGAGGELFF
TGCAGCGCTGAAACAGGGGGCGCGGGCGGGGAGCTGTTTTTT
>NA|NA|TRBV6-2/TRBV6-3|TRBJ1-5
CASSSYIEPQHF
TGTGCCAGCAGCTCCTATATAGAGCCCCAGCATTTT
>NA|NA|TRBV18|TRBJ2-3
CASSPLFASDPSTDTQYF
TGTGCCAGCTCACCCCTTTTCGCTAGCGACCCTAGCACAGATACGCAGTATTTT
>NA|NA|TRBV28|TRBJ2-7
CASSETISGLEQYF
TGTGCCAGCAGTGAAACCATAAGCGGTCTCGAGCAGTACTTC
>NA|once|TRBV2|TRBJ2-7
CASSARLDLEQYF
TGTGCCAGCAGTGCCCGACTGGACCTCGAGCAGTACTTC
>NA|NA|TRBV7-2|TRBJ2-7
CASSAPGDGTYEQYF
TGTGCCAGCAGCGCCCCGGGAGATGGTACCTACGAGCAGTACTTC
>NA|NA|TRBV27|TRBJ1-1
CASRSSGWSTEAFF
TGTGCCAGCAGGAGTAGCGGGTGGAGCACTGAAGCTTTCTTT
>TRBD2|NA|TRBV10-3|TRBJ2-5
CAISESIPSGRTQYF
TGTGCCATCAGTGAGTCGATTCCTAGCGGGAGGACCCAGTACTTC
>NA|NA|TRBV12-2|TRBJ1-6
CASRFNLSSYNSPLHF
TGTGCAAGTCGCTTCAATCTGAGCTCCTATAATTCACCCCTCCACTTT
>NA|NA|TRBV2|TRBJ1-5
CASGGRGNQPQHF
TGTGCCAGCGGGGGGAGGGGGAATCAGCCCCAGCATTTT
>NA|NA|TRBV27|TRBJ1-4
CATRGPTNEKLFF
TGTGCCACCCGGGGGCCGACTAATGAAAAACTGTTTTTT
>TRBD2|NA|TRBV7-2|TRBJ2-1
CASSSPMGGRDFNEQFF
TGTGCCAGCAGCTCCCCGATGGGCGGGAGGGACTTCAATGAGCAGTTCTTC
>NA|NA|TRBV11-2|TRBJ2-7
CASSSREYEQYF
TGTGCCAGCAGCTCCAGGGAATACGAGCAGTACTTC
>NA|NA|TRBV30|TRBJ1-4
CAGFTGGVGSTRGTNEKLFF
TGTGCCGGGTTTACGGGGGGCGTGGGGAGTACTAGGGGTACTAACGAAAAACTGTTTTTT
>TRBD1|NA|TRBV18|TRBJ1-1
CASSLRTGVMNTEAFF
TGTGCCAGCTCACTCCGGACAGGGGTGATGAACACTGAAGCTTTCTTT
>TRBD1|NA|TRBV19|TRBJ1-4
CASRRLTGGNEKLFF
TGTGCCAGTAGGCGATTGACAGGGGGGAATGAAAAACTGTTTTTT
>TRBD2|NA|TRBV27|TRBJ2-7
CASSLRLAGGGEQYF
TGTGCCAGCAGTCTTCGACTAGCGGGGGGTGGCGAGCAGTACTTC
>TRBD2|once|TRBV3-1/TRBV3-2|TRBJ2-2
CASSPRTSGRGGELFF
TGTGCCAGCAGCCCGCGGACTAGCGGGAGGGGAGGGGAGCTGTTTTTT
>NA|NA|TRBV7-2|TRBJ2-4
CASSTGWDLNNLAKNIQYF
TGTGCCAGCAGCACCGGGTGGGATCTCAATAATCTAGCCAAAAACATTCAGTACTTC
>TRBD1|NA|TRBV3-1/TRBV3-2|TRBJ1-1
CASSPTTDRGWTEAFF
TGTGCCAGCAGCCCTACCACCGACAGGGGATGGACTGAAGCTTTCTTT